The source of this T cell receptor beta chain is a study of T-cell reconstitution after alpha-beta-depleted transplantation in children. V lost 0 bases, J lost 2 bases, and 9 bases lay in between. In germline, CDR1 is SGDLS, CDR2 YYNGEE. This CDR3 spans 15 amino acids. The TCRbeta library incorporated unique molecular identifiers. One entry per CDR3 protein results from TCRdb running MiXCR on the PCR reads. The repertoire holds 15,000 to 20,000 distinct CDR3 sequences, with 4.5% to 6.5% as singletons. This clonotype was recorded many times. The chain combines TRBV9 with TRBJ2-4; the D is unclear. The TCR comes from a boy aged 5-17 years with acute lymphoblastic leukemia, due to receive a stem cell transplant. The starting material was PBMCs, obtained before TCRalphabeta/CD19-depleted stem cell transplant. CDR3 amino acids: CASSVGRGTKNIQYF. The CDR3 DNA is TGTGCCAGCAGCGTAGGACGCGGCACCAAAAACATTCAGTACTTC. Supplemented by reference TRBV9 and TRBJ2-4, the full variable domain reads DSGVTQTPKHLITATGQRVTLRCSPRSGDLSVYWYQQSLDQGLQFLIQYYNGEERAKGNILERFSAQQFPDLHSELNLSSLELGDSALYFCASSVGRGTKNIQYFGAGTRLSVL.